Listed below are T cell receptor beta chains from one sample, sequenced in a study of Ad26.COV2.S vaccination and SARS-CoV-2 variants. Here immunoSEQ multiplex PCR was the method, and the copy in TCRdb shows in-frame clones only, minus some. The sample has roughly 240,000 clones, approximately 88% seen once. Sequencing used peripheral blood, obtained in a trial of Ad26.COV2.S vaccine versus placebo. These receptors were obtained from a person aged 18 to 65 who received the Ad26.COV2.S COVID-19 vaccine or a placebo. CDR3s include the opening cysteine and the closing phenylalanine or tryptophan. A D gene is named only where the DNA matches it firmly. Size tells how often a clone was seen (once, few, many) or the class of an expanded clone, and some rows leave it out.

abundance: .; d_gene: .; j_gene: TRBJ1-2; v_gene: TRBV6-5; CDR3nt: TGTGCCAGCAGTCGAGGGAACGGACAGCCCTATGGCTACACCTTC; CDR3aa: CASSRGNGQPYGYTF
abundance: .; d_gene: TRBD2; j_gene: TRBJ2-5; v_gene: TRBV5-5; CDR3nt: TGTGCCAGCAGCTTGGGCCTAGCGGGGGCTTCGCACAAAGAGACCCAGTACTTC; CDR3aa: CASSLGLAGASHKETQYF
abundance: .; d_gene: .; j_gene: TRBJ2-7; v_gene: TRBV7-3; CDR3nt: TGTGCCAGCAGCCAGGCGGACAGACCGTACGAGCAGTACTTC; CDR3aa: CASSQADRPYEQYF
abundance: .; d_gene: TRBD2; j_gene: TRBJ2-2; v_gene: TRBV28; CDR3nt: TGTGCCAGCAAGCGGGGTACGAACACCGGGGAGCTGTTTTTT; CDR3aa: CASKRGTNTGELFF
abundance: .; d_gene: .; j_gene: TRBJ1-3; v_gene: TRBV3-1/TRBV3-2; CDR3nt: TGTGCCAGCAGCCAAGATTTCGGGCAGATCTCTGGAAACACCATATATTTT; CDR3aa: CASSQDFGQISGNTIYF
abundance: .; d_gene: TRBD1; j_gene: TRBJ2-1; v_gene: TRBV5-1; CDR3nt: TGCGCCAGCAGCTGGACAGGGTCCGATGAGCAGTTCTTC; CDR3aa: CASSWTGSDEQFF
abundance: .; d_gene: .; j_gene: TRBJ1-6; v_gene: TRBV9; CDR3nt: TGTGCCAGCAGCGTAGCCCCAAACAAAGGGGGGGCGGGCCAAGGCTCCTATAATTCACCCCTCCACTTT; CDR3aa: CASSVAPNKGGAGQGSYNSPLHF
abundance: .; d_gene: .; j_gene: TRBJ1-1; v_gene: TRBV12-3/TRBV12-4; CDR3nt: TGTGCCAGCAGTCCCTGGTGGGCAGCTGAAGCTTTCTTT; CDR3aa: CASSPWWAAEAFF
abundance: .; d_gene: TRBD2; j_gene: TRBJ2-7; v_gene: TRBV27; CDR3nt: TGTGCCAGCAGCAATGGACTAGCTTCCTACGAGCAGTACTTC; CDR3aa: CASSNGLASYEQYF
abundance: .; d_gene: .; j_gene: TRBJ2-7; v_gene: TRBV5-4; CDR3nt: TGTGCCAGCAGCTTGGGGACAGAGGGCGTGGGCGAGCAGTACTTC; CDR3aa: CASSLGTEGVGEQYF
abundance: .; d_gene: .; j_gene: TRBJ2-3; v_gene: TRBV20-1; CDR3nt: TGCAGTGCTAGTGGCACGGGACCGGGCACAGATACGCAGTATTTT; CDR3aa: CSASGTGPGTDTQYF
abundance: .; d_gene: .; j_gene: TRBJ2-7; v_gene: TRBV30; CDR3nt: TGTGCCTGGAGTGGCACAGGGAATGAGCAGTACTTC; CDR3aa: CAWSGTGNEQYF
abundance: .; d_gene: .; j_gene: TRBJ2-3; v_gene: TRBV29-1; CDR3nt: TGCAGCGTTCAGGCCACAGATACGCAGTATTTT; CDR3aa: CSVQATDTQYF
abundance: .; d_gene: .; j_gene: TRBJ1-5; v_gene: TRBV5-6; CDR3nt: TGTGCCAGCAGCCGGTGGGTCAGCAATCAGCCCCAGCATTTT; CDR3aa: CASSRWVSNQPQHF
abundance: .; d_gene: .; j_gene: TRBJ1-5; v_gene: TRBV7-2; CDR3nt: TGTGCCAGCTCCGTAGGGGGTGTGGGCCAGCCCCAGCATTTT; CDR3aa: CASSVGGVGQPQHF
abundance: .; d_gene: .; j_gene: TRBJ2-7; v_gene: TRBV5-1; CDR3nt: TGCGCCAGCAGCTTGTCCGGGGGCGAGCAGTACTTC; CDR3aa: CASSLSGGEQYF
abundance: once; d_gene: TRBD2; j_gene: TRBJ2-7; v_gene: TRBV7-2; CDR3nt: TGTGCCAGCAGCTTACCCGCTAGCGGGAGGGCCCGAGACGAGCAGTACTTC; CDR3aa: CASSLPASGRARDEQYF
abundance: .; d_gene: TRBD1; j_gene: TRBJ1-1; v_gene: TRBV5-1; CDR3nt: TGCGCCAGCAGCTTGGGGACAGGGGTCCTAGTTTCGAACACTGAAGCTTTCTTT; CDR3aa: CASSLGTGVLVSNTEAFF
abundance: .; d_gene: TRBD2; j_gene: TRBJ2-5; v_gene: TRBV3-1/TRBV3-2; CDR3nt: TGTGCCAGCAGCCGCCCGATGGGGGGGTCAGAGACCCAGTACTTC; CDR3aa: CASSRPMGGSETQYF
abundance: .; d_gene: .; j_gene: TRBJ2-6; v_gene: TRBV12-3/TRBV12-4; CDR3nt: TGTGCCAGCACCCCTGGGGCCAACGTCCTGACTTTC; CDR3aa: CASTPGANVLTF
abundance: .; d_gene: .; j_gene: TRBJ2-5; v_gene: TRBV5-1; CDR3nt: TGCGCCAGCAGCTTGGGGCAGGGGGGAGAGACCCAGTACTTC; CDR3aa: CASSLGQGGETQYF
abundance: .; d_gene: .; j_gene: TRBJ2-5; v_gene: TRBV7-2; CDR3nt: TGTGCCAGCAGCCCAACGCCGGGGCGGGGAGAGACCCAGTACTTC; CDR3aa: CASSPTPGRGETQYF
abundance: .; d_gene: TRBD2; j_gene: TRBJ2-5; v_gene: TRBV7-3; CDR3nt: TGTGCCAGCAGCTTACCGGCGAGTAGCGGGGGCCAAGAGACCCAGTACTTC; CDR3aa: CASSLPASSGGQETQYF
abundance: .; d_gene: TRBD1; j_gene: TRBJ2-5; v_gene: TRBV27; CDR3nt: TGTGCCAGCAGTCCCCCGGGACAGGGGTCGACCCAGTACTTC; CDR3aa: CASSPPGQGSTQYF
abundance: .; d_gene: .; j_gene: TRBJ1-1; v_gene: TRBV4-3; CDR3nt: TGCGCCAGCAGCCAAGACCCCACAGGGTCCACTGAAGCTTTCTTT; CDR3aa: CASSQDPTGSTEAFF
abundance: .; d_gene: .; j_gene: TRBJ2-6; v_gene: TRBV20-1; CDR3nt: TGCAGTGCGGTAGGGGCCAACGTCCTGACTTTC; CDR3aa: CSAVGANVLTF
abundance: .; d_gene: .; j_gene: TRBJ2-1; v_gene: TRBV24-1; CDR3nt: TGTGCCACCAGTGATTACAGGGCCGTGAGCTCCTACAATGAGCAGTTCTTC; CDR3aa: CATSDYRAVSSYNEQFF
abundance: .; d_gene: .; j_gene: TRBJ2-5; v_gene: TRBV6-2/TRBV6-3; CDR3nt: TGTGCCAGCAGTTTTGGTGGAGGAGAGACCCAGTACTTC; CDR3aa: CASSFGGGETQYF